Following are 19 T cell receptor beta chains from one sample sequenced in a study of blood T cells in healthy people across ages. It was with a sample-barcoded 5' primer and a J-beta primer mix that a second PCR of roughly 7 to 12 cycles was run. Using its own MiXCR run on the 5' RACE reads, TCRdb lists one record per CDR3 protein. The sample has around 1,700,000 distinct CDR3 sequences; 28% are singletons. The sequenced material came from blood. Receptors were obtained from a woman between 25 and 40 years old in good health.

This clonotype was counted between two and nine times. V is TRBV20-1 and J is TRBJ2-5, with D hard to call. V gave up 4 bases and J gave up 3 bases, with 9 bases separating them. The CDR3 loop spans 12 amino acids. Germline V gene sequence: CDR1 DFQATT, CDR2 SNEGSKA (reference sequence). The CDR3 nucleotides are TGCAGTGCTATAGGAGAAAAAGAGACCCAGTACTTC. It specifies CSAIGEKETQYF.

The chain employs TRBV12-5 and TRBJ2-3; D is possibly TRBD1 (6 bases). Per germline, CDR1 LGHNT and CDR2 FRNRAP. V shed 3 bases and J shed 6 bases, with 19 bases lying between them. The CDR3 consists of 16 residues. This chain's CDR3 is CASGLVPGHPMDTQYF. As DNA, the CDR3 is TGTGCTAGTGGTTTAGTCCCGGGACATCCCATGGATACGCAGTATTTT.

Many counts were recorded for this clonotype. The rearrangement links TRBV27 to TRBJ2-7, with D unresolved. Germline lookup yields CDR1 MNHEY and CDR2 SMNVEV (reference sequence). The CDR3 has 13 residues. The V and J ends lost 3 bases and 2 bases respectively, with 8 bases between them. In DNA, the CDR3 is TGTGCCAGCAGTTTCAAGAAGACCTACGAGCAGTACTTC. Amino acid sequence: CASSFKKTYEQYF.

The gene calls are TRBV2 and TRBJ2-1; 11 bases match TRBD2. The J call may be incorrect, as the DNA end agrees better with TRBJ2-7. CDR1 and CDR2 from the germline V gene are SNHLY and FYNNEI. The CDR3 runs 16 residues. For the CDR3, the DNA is TGTGCCAGCACCCGACTTAGCGGGGGGGATTACAATGAGCAGTACTTC. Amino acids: CASTRLSGGDYNEQYF.

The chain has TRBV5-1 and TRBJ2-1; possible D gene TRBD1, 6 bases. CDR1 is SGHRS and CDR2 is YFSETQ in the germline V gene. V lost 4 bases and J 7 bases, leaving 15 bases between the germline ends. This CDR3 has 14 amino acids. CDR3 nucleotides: TGCGCCAGCAGCCCGCCCCATACAGGGAATGAGCAGTTCTTC. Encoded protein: CASSPPHTGNEQFF.

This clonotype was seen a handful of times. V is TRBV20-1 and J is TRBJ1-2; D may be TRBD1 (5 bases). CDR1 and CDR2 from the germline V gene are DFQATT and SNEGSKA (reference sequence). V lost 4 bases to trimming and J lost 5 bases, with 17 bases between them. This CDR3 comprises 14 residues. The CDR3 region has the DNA TGCAGTGCTAACGACCGACCGAAGGGGTATGGCTACACCTTC. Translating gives CSANDRPKGYGYTF.

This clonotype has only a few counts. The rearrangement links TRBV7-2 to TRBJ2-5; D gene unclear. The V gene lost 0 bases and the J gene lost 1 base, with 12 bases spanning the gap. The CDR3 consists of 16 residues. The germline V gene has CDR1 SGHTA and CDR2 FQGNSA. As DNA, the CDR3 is TGTGCCAGCAGCTTAGCTTTTGAGTCCGGCCAAGAGACCCAGTACTTC. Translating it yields CASSLAFESGQETQYF. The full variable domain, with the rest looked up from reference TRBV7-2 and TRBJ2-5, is GAGVSQSPSNKVTEKGKDVELRCDPISGHTALYWYRQSLGQGLEFLIYFQGNSAPDKSGLPSDRFSAERTGGSVSTLTIQRTQQEDSAVYLCASSLAFESGQETQYFGPGTRLLVL.

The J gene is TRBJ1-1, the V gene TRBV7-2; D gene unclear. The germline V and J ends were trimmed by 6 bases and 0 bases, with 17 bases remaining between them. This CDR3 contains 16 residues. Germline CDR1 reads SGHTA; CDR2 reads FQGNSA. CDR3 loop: CASSPRAIQLNTEAFF. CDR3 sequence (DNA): TGTGCCAGCAGTCCACGGGCGATACAGTTGAACACTGAAGCTTTCTTT.

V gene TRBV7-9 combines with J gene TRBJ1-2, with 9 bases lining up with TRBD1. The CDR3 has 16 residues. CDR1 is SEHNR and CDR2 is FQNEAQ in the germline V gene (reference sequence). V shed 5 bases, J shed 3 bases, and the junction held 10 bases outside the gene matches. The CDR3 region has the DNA TGTGCCAGCAGCCCAAAGGGCACAGGGGGCGACTATGGCTACACCTTC. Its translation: CASSPKGTGGDYGYTF. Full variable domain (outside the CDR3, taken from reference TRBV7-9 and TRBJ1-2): DTGVSQNPRHKITKRGQNVTFRCDPISEHNRLYWYRQTLGQGPEFLTYFQNEAQLEKSRLLSDRFSAERPKGSFSTLEIQRTEQGDSAMYLCASSPKGTGGDYGYTFGSGTRLTVV.

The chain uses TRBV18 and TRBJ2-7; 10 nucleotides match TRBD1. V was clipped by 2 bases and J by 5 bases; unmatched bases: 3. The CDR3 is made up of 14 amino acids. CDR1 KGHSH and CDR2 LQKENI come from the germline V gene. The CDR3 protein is CASSPLTGGNEQYF. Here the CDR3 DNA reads TGTGCCAGCTCACCATTGACAGGGGGCAACGAGCAGTACTTC.

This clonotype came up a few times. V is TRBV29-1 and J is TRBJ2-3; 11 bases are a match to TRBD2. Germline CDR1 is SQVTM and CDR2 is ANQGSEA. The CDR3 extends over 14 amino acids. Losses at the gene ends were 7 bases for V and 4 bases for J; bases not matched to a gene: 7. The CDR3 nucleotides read TGCAGCGCTCTAACGGGACTAGCGGCAGATACGCAGTATTTT. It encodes CSALTGLAADTQYF.

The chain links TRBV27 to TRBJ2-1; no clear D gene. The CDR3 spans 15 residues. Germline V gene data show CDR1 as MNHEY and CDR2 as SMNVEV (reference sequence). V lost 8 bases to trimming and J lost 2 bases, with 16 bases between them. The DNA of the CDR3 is TGTGCCAGCCGGCCGTCGCAGTCCCCCTACAATGAGCAGTTCTTC. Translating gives CASRPSQSPYNEQFF.

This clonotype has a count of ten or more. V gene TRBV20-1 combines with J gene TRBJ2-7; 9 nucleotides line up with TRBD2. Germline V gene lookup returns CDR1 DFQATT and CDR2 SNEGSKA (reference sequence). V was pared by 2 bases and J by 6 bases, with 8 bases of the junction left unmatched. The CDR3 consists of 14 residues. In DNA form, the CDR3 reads TGCAGTGCTAGAAGACTAGCGGCCCTCTCCGAGCAGTACTTC. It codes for CSARRLAALSEQYF.

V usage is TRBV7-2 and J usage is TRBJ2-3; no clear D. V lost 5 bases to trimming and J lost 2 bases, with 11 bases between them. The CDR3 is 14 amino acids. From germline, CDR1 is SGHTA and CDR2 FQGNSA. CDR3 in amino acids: CASSAMASTDTQYF. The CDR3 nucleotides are TGTGCCAGCAGCGCCATGGCTTCCACAGATACGCAGTATTTT. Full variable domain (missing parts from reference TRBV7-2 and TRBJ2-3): GAGVSQSPSNKVTEKGKDVELRCDPISGHTALYWYRQSLGQGLEFLIYFQGNSAPDKSGLPSDRFSAERTGGSVSTLTIQRTQQEDSAVYLCASSAMASTDTQYFGPGTRLTVL.

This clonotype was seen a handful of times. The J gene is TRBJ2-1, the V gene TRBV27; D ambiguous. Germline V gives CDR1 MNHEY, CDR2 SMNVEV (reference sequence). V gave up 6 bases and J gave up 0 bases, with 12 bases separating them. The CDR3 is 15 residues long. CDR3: CASRLHLSSYNEQFF. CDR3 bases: TGTGCCAGCAGACTGCACTTGAGCTCCTACAATGAGCAGTTCTTC.

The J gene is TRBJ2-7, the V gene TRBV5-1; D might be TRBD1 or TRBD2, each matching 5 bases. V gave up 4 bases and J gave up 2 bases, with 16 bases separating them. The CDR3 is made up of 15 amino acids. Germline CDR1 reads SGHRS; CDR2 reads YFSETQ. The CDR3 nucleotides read TGCGCCAGCAGCACTTGGACGGGGCCGACCTACGAGCAGTACTTC. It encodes CASSTWTGPTYEQYF.

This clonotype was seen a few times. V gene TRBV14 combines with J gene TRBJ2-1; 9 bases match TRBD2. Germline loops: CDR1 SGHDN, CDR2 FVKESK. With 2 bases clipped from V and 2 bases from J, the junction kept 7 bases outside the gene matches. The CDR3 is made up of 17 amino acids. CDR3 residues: CASSQPPTSGPYNEQFF. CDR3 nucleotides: TGTGCCAGCAGCCAACCTCCCACTAGCGGGCCCTACAATGAGCAGTTCTTC.

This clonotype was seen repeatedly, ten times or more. The CDR3 DNA is TGCAGTGCGACTCCGGGGGCTAGTGGCCGCGAGCAGTTCTTC. This encodes CSATPGASGREQFF. The V gene is TRBV20-1, the J gene TRBJ2-1; the D gene could be TRBD1 or TRBD2 (6 bases each). Germline V gene data show CDR1 as DFQATT and CDR2 as SNEGSKA (reference sequence). V gave up 6 bases and J gave up 10 bases, with 22 bases separating them. There are 14 residues in the CDR3.

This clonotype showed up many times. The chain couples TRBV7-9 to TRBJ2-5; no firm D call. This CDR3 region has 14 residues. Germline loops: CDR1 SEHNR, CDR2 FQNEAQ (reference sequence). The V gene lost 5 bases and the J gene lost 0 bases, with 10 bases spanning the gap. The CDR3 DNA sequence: TGTGCCAGCAGCGACCGACGTAACCAAGAGACCCAGTACTTC. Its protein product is CASSDRRNQETQYF.